These 25 T cell receptor beta chains originate from one sample sequenced in a study of T cell repertoires in ileal Crohn's disease. Generated by immunoSEQ multiplex PCR, the TCRdb table keeps only in-frame clones and is missing some. The data show roughly 5,800 clones, with about 80% seen just once and under 25% held by the top ten. Time point here: inflamed ileum from the surgical specimen. Sequencing used ileal tissue. The receptors were sampled from an adult with Crohn's disease.

The chain uses TRBV28 and TRBJ2-3; TRBD2 aligns across 14 bases. With 5 bases clipped from V and 5 bases from J, the junction kept 6 bases outside the gene matches. The CDR3 totals 16 residues. Germline-derived CDR1 and CDR2 are MDHEN and SYDVKM. CDR3 loop: CASSPGLAGAKDTQYF. CDR3 DNA: TGTGCCAGCAGTCCGGGACTAGCGGGAGCAAAAGATACGCAGTATTTT. Full variable domain (rest looked up from reference TRBV28 and TRBJ2-3): DVKVTQSSRYLVKRTGEKVFLECVQDMDHENMFWYRQDPGLGLRLIYFSYDVKMKEKGDIPEGYSVSREKKERFSLILESASTNQTSMYLCASSPGLAGAKDTQYFGPGTRLTVL.

This clone turned up a few times. This chain joins TRBV19 and TRBJ2-2, with 7 positions matching TRBD2. The germline V gene encodes CDR1 LNHDA and CDR2 SQIVND (reference sequence). After removal of 7 bases from V and 1 base from J, the junction contained 6 bases not matched to a gene. The CDR3 runs to 15 residues. For the CDR3, the DNA is TGTGCCAGTATTGGGGGGGTGTTGAACACCGGGGAGCTGTTTTTT. Its translation is CASIGGVLNTGELFF.

This chain links TRBV4-2 with TRBJ2-5, with D unresolved. Trimming pared 0 bases from V and 5 bases from J, leaving 10 bases between. The V gene's germline CDR1 is LGHNA and CDR2 YNFKEQ. The CDR3 contains 14 residues. As DNA, the CDR3 is TGTGCCAGCAGCCAAGAATTGGGGTTGGAGACCCAGTACTTC. Translated: CASSQELGLETQYF.

J is TRBJ2-2 and V is TRBV19; D ambiguous. Germline V gene sequence: CDR1 LNHDA, CDR2 SQIVND (reference sequence). The CDR3 has 12 residues. V gave up 10 bases and J gave up 3 bases, with 9 bases separating them. The CDR3 DNA reads as TGTGCCACCCTAGAGGACACCGGGGAGCTGTTTTTT. This sequence encodes CATLEDTGELFF.

This clone was counted a single time. The J gene is TRBJ2-5, the V gene TRBV10-3; possibly TRBD1 for D (6 bases). CDR1 and CDR2 (germline): ENHRY, SYGVKD. The length of the CDR3 is 14 residues. Trimming removed 3 bases from V and 5 bases from J, with 13 bases in between. CDR3: CAISDGQGSETQYF. DNA for the CDR3: TGTGCCATCAGTGATGGCCAGGGGTCCGAGACCCAGTACTTC.

This chain uses TRBV27 with TRBJ2-2, with D possibly called TRBD1 or TRBD2 (6 bases each). CDR3 length: 15 residues. Germline-derived CDR1 and CDR2 are MNHEY and SMNVEV (reference sequence). Trimming cost V 2 bases and J 6 bases, with 13 bases left between them. The CDR3 loop reads CASSLRFGGAGELFF. Written as DNA, the CDR3 is TGTGCCAGCAGTTTACGCTTCGGGGGCGCCGGGGAGCTGTTTTTT.

The chain joins TRBV7-9 to TRBJ2-4; TRBD1 matches 12 bases. V lost 1 base, J lost 9 bases, and 4 bases stayed unmatched. The CDR3 totals 15 residues. Looked up from germline, CDR1 is SEHNR and CDR2 is FQNEAQ (reference sequence). This chain's CDR3 is CASSLEGQGAGIQYF. The CDR3 region has the DNA TGTGCCAGCAGCTTAGAGGGACAGGGGGCCGGCATTCAGTACTTC.

The chain combines TRBV27 with TRBJ2-7; TRBD1 matches 7 bases. The CDR3 has 15 amino acids. CDR1 and CDR2 from the germline V gene are MNHEY and SMNVEV (reference sequence). Unmatched junction bases numbered 10, after V lost 2 bases and J lost 6 bases. This CDR3 is CASSLKSQGVGEQYF. CDR3 nucleotides: TGTGCCAGCAGTTTAAAGTCCCAGGGGGTGGGCGAGCAGTACTTC.

V and J are TRBV6-6 and TRBJ1-6, with 9 bases that match TRBD1. The CDR3 runs 12 residues. Trimming removed 10 bases from V and 6 bases from J; junction bases left unmatched: 1. Germline CDR1 is MNHNY and CDR2 is SVGAGI (reference sequence). Written as DNA, the CDR3 is TGTGCCACGGGACAGGGTAATTCACCCCTCCACTTT. It yields the protein CATGQGNSPLHF.

This clone showed up just a few times. The chain recombines TRBV27 with TRBJ2-5, with 7 bases fitting TRBD2. V was clipped by 6 bases and J by 7 bases; unmatched bases: 8. CDR3 length equals 13 residues. From germline, CDR1 is MNHEY and CDR2 SMNVEV (reference sequence). CDR3 nucleotides: TGTGCCAGCAGCCCGTTGGGGGGGACGACCCAGTACTTC. Amino acid sequence: CASSPLGGTTQYF.

The CDR3 region has the DNA TGTGCCAGCAGCCCCCGCGAACAGGGGGTAAGCACAGATACGCAGTATTTT. This translates into CASSPREQGVSTDTQYF. This chain connects TRBV9 to TRBJ2-3; the match to TRBD1 covers 8 bases. CDR1 SGDLS and CDR2 YYNGEE come from the germline V gene. Trimming cost V 4 bases and J 0 bases; bases outside gene matches: 10. The CDR3 loop spans 17 amino acids.

The chain combines TRBV2 with TRBJ1-6; D remains unclear. There are 14 residues in the CDR3. Trimming pared 7 bases from V and 11 bases from J, leaving 18 bases between. Germline lookup yields CDR1 SNHLY and CDR2 FYNNEI. The CDR3 sequence: CASTLREPGPPLHF. DNA for the CDR3: TGTGCCAGCACTTTACGGGAGCCCGGGCCACCCCTCCACTTT.

The rearrangement joins TRBV19 to TRBJ2-7; 8 nucleotides agree with TRBD1. CDR1 and CDR2 (germline): LNHDA, SQIVND (reference sequence). V trimming: 3 bases; J trimming: 0 bases; junction bases outside the gene matches: 4. There are 15 residues in the CDR3. This chain's CDR3 is CASSMVGQGSYEQYF. Written as DNA, the CDR3 is TGTGCCAGTAGTATGGTTGGACAGGGCTCCTACGAGCAGTACTTC.

The gene calls are TRBV11-2 and TRBJ2-2; TRBD2 aligns across 7 bases. Germline values: CDR1 SGHAT, CDR2 FQNNGV. With 8 bases clipped from V and 1 base from J, the junction kept 7 bases outside the gene matches. The CDR3 has 15 amino acids. The CDR3 DNA is TGTGCCAGCGGGGGTTTAGCGGGGAACACCGGGGAGCTGTTTTTT. This codes for CASGGLAGNTGELFF. Based on the CDR3 plus reference TRBV11-2 and TRBJ2-2, the full variable domain is EAGVAQSPRYKIIEKRQSVAFWCNPISGHATLYWYQQILGQGPKLLIQFQNNGVVDDSQLPKDRFSAERLKGVDSTLKIQPAKLEDSAVYLCASGGLAGNTGELFFGEGSRLTVL.

The J gene is TRBJ1-1, the V gene TRBV7-2; D remains ambiguous. CDR3 size: 14 residues. Germline CDR1 SGHTA, CDR2 FQGNSA. Trimming cost V 4 bases and J 8 bases, with 17 bases left between them. The CDR3 loop is CASSSQKGPAEAFF. The DNA for the CDR3 is TGTGCCAGCAGCTCGCAGAAGGGCCCTGCGGAAGCTTTCTTT.

A single count supports this clone. The chain combines TRBV6-4 with TRBJ2-1, with 8 positions matching TRBD1. The ends lost 5 bases at V and 0 bases at J; junction bases unmatched: 3. The CDR3 totals 15 residues. Looked up from germline, CDR1 is MRHNA and CDR2 is SNTAGT. CDR3: CASSSGTGSYNEQFF. In nucleotides, the CDR3 is TGTGCCAGCAGTTCCGGGACAGGCTCCTACAATGAGCAGTTCTTC.

A word on this clone: The sample holds other DNA sequences that translate to the same CDR3. The CDR3 sequence is CASSRGGLDEQYF. CDR3 nucleotides: TGTGCCAGCAGTCGGGGGGGATTGGACGAGCAGTACTTC. The V and J genes are TRBV28 and TRBJ2-7; 8 bases match TRBD2. V shed 5 bases and J 5 bases; nucleotides not matched to a gene: 5. The V gene's germline CDR1 is MDHEN and CDR2 SYDVKM. CDR3 size: 13 residues.

This clone was observed a handful of times. The chain joins TRBV4-2 to TRBJ2-2; 11 nucleotides agree with TRBD2. CDR1 LGHNA and CDR2 YNFKEQ come from the germline V gene. V gave up 2 bases and J gave up 4 bases; unmatched junction bases: 3. This CDR3 comprises 16 residues. Here the CDR3 reads CASSQSLAGVTGELFF. For the CDR3, the DNA is TGTGCCAGCAGCCAATCACTAGCGGGGGTCACCGGGGAGCTGTTTTTT.

A word on this clone: Other DNA sequences of this sample code for an identical CDR3. This chain joins TRBV14 and TRBJ2-7; 7 positions agree with TRBD1. With 1 base clipped from V and 2 bases from J, the junction kept 2 bases outside the gene matches. This CDR3 is 14 amino acids long. From germline, CDR1 is SGHDN and CDR2 FVKESK. The CDR3 here is CASSQGTGPYEQYF. Written as DNA, the CDR3 is TGTGCCAGCAGCCAAGGGACAGGCCCCTACGAGCAGTACTTC.

This clone was found a few times. This sequence joins TRBV6-6 and TRBJ1-2; 9 nucleotides agree with TRBD1. Trimming took 6 bases from V and 7 from J; bases not matched to a gene: 9. Per germline, CDR1 MNHNY and CDR2 SVGAGI (reference sequence). This CDR3 comprises 14 residues. The CDR3 is CASSQRTGERGYTF. As DNA, the CDR3 is TGTGCCAGCAGCCAGCGGACAGGGGAACGTGGCTACACCTTC.

This clone was recorded only once. V and J are TRBV9 and TRBJ2-1; D is perhaps TRBD2 (6 bases). This CDR3 is 12 amino acids long. CDR1 is SGDLS and CDR2 is YYNGEE in the germline V gene. The germline V and J ends were trimmed by 0 bases and 9 bases, with 7 bases remaining between them. The CDR3 spells CASSVEGLEQFF. The CDR3 bases are TGTGCCAGCAGCGTAGAGGGACTTGAGCAGTTCTTC.

The chain combines TRBV5-4 with TRBJ2-2; D not resolved. The germline V and J ends were trimmed by 4 bases and 5 bases, with 9 bases remaining between them. The CDR3 sequence is 13 residues long. Germline V CDR1 and CDR2: SGHNT, YYREEE (reference sequence). CDR3 DNA: TGTGCCAGCAGCCATCAGTTAACCGGGGAGCTGTTTTTT. Translating gives CASSHQLTGELFF.

The gene calls are TRBV7-8 and TRBJ1-3; D gene unclear. The V gene lost 4 bases and the J gene lost 8 bases, with 18 bases spanning the gap. From germline, CDR1 is SGHVS and CDR2 FQNEAQ. The CDR3 loop spans 15 amino acids. The CDR3 here is CASSSAGRATDTIYF. In DNA form, the CDR3 reads TGTGCCAGCAGCTCCGCCGGGCGGGCGACGGACACCATATATTTT.

V gene TRBV6-1 combines with J gene TRBJ2-1; D is ambiguous. V lost 1 base to trimming and J lost 0 bases, with 13 bases between them. Germline V lookup: CDR1 MNHNS, CDR2 SASEGT. The CDR3 is 17 residues long. The CDR3 region is CASSEGAWGSSYNEQFF. CDR3 DNA sequence: TGTGCCAGCAGTGAAGGGGCATGGGGTAGCTCCTACAATGAGCAGTTCTTC.

The V gene is TRBV18, the J gene TRBJ2-5, with no clear D. Germline V gene lookup returns CDR1 KGHSH and CDR2 LQKENI. Trimming left V 2 bases short and J 2 bases short, with 6 bases between. This CDR3 has 13 amino acids. Here the CDR3 DNA reads TGTGCCAGCTCACCAGCAGTACAAGAGACCCAGTACTTC. Amino acids: CASSPAVQETQYF.